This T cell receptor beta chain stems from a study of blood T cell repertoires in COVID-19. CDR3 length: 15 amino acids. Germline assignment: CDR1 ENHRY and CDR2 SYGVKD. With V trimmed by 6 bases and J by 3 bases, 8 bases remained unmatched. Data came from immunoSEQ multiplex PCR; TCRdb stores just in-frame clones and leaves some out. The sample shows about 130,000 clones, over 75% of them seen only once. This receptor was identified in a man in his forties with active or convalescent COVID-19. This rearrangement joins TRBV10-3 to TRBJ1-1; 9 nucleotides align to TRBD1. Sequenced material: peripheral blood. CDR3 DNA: TGTGCCATCAGCAGGACAGGGGTTGGGGACACTGAAGCTTTCTTT. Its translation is CAISRTGVGDTEAFF.